This passage covers 9 T cell receptor beta chains from one sample sequenced in a study of blood T cell repertoires in COVID-19. TCRdb's copy holds only in-frame clones and misses some; the assay was immunoSEQ multiplex PCR. Altogether 150,000 or so clones are present, around four fifths being singletons, with the ten largest covering roughly a tenth. Source material: peripheral blood. These TCRs come from a human donor in a cohort sampled during active COVID-19.

Remarks on this clone: One end of the junction fails to match germline, which may point to a read error. The CDR3 is CASSRGAGVLIF. The CDR3, as DNA: TGTGCCAGCAGTCGAGGAGCGGGAGTCTTAATATTT. The V call is TRBV6-5, the J call TRBJ2-3, with 8 bases lining up with TRBD2. Germline lookup yields CDR1 MNHEY and CDR2 SVGAGI. The CDR3 contains 12 residues.

CDR3 sequence: CASSLGTWGGLQETQYF. The CDR3 region has the DNA TGTGCCAGCAGCTTGGGGACTTGGGGCGGTCTCCAAGAGACCCAGTACTTC. V and J are TRBV11-2 and TRBJ2-5; a possible D gene is TRBD2 (6 bases). Germline lookup yields CDR1 SGHAT and CDR2 FQNNGV. Trimming took 3 bases from V and 1 from J, leaving 18 bases between them. The CDR3 totals 17 residues.

This clone was counted ten times or more. CDR3 in amino acids: CASSWGGGMTAYEQYF. CDR3 coding DNA: TGTGCCAGCAGTTGGGGGGGAGGAATGACGGCCTACGAGCAGTACTTC. The chain uses TRBV6-6 and TRBJ2-7; 7 bases match TRBD2. The germline CDR1 and CDR2 sequences are MNHNY and SVGAGI (reference sequence). The trim removed 4 bases at V and 2 bases at J, leaving 11 bases unmatched. The CDR3 has 16 residues.

As regards this clone: In the same sample, other DNA sequences code for this CDR3. The V call is TRBV5-1, the J call TRBJ2-1, with D perhaps matching TRBD2 (5 bases). The CDR3 extends over 14 amino acids. Germline V gene data show CDR1 as SGHRS and CDR2 as YFSETQ. The germline V and J ends were trimmed by 4 bases and 1 base, with 9 bases remaining between them. The CDR3 DNA sequence: TGCGCCAGCAGCCGTGGACTTTCCTACAATGAGCAGTTCTTC. Amino acids: CASSRGLSYNEQFF.

The chain recombines TRBV6-5 with TRBJ1-2; D is undetermined. Between the trimmed V and J ends, which lost 2 bases and 0 bases, there was a span of 4 bases. This CDR3 has 13 residues. Germline values: CDR1 MNHEY, CDR2 SVGAGI. The CDR3 sequence is CASSYESNYGYTF. The CDR3 DNA is TGTGCCAGCAGTTACGAGTCTAACTATGGCTACACCTTC.

The V call is TRBV5-1, the J call TRBJ1-1, with 7 bases fitting TRBD1. The CDR3 consists of 12 residues. V shed 7 bases and J 7 bases; nucleotides not matched to a gene: 7. Looked up from germline, CDR1 is SGHRS and CDR2 is YFSETQ. The CDR3 sequence is CASSDRDSEAFF. CDR3 in DNA: TGCGCCAGCTCGGACCGGGACAGTGAAGCTTTCTTT.

The chain combines TRBV4-3 with TRBJ1-2; D not resolved. This CDR3 has 13 residues. The germline V and J ends were trimmed by 1 base and 2 bases, with 5 bases remaining between them. Germline lookup yields CDR1 LGHNA and CDR2 YSLEER. CDR3 bases: TGCGCCAGCAGCCAAGCGGGGAACTATGGCTACACCTTC. It translates to CASSQAGNYGYTF.

Note on this clone: Germline is not matched at one junction end, which may reflect a read error. This chain uses TRBV7-7 with TRBJ2-1; D gene uncertain. The CDR3 has 13 residues. Germline assignment: CDR1 SSHAT and CDR2 FNYEAQ (reference sequence). CDR3 nucleotides: TGTGCTAGCAGCTTAACCGCGTACAATGAGCAGTTCTTC. Protein sequence: CASSLTAYNEQFF.

V is TRBV7-3 and J is TRBJ2-1, with 8 positions matching TRBD2. CDR3 length: 15 residues. Per germline, CDR1 SGHTA and CDR2 FQGTGA. The V gene end was trimmed by 1 base and the J gene end by 2 bases; junction bases not matched to a gene: 1. The CDR3 sequence is CASSLSSGAYNEQFF. The CDR3 DNA reads TGTGCCAGCAGCTTAAGTAGCGGGGCCTACAATGAGCAGTTCTTC.